The 14 T cell receptor beta chains in this list originate from one sample, sequenced in a study of T-cell memory formation after mild COVID-19. TCRdb recomputed calls from the 5' RACE reads with MiXCR, one row per CDR3 protein. The sample records under 550,000 distinct CDR3 sequences, roughly 18% being singletons. The sequencing sample was made of PBMCs or a T cell subset sorted from them (not recorded which). The receptors stem from a man aged 18-30 years who had mild COVID-19 (a few samples of this study predate the infection). Cell type and time point are not known.

This clonotype was counted between two and nine times. V gene TRBV12-3 or TRBV12-4 combines with J gene TRBJ1-1, with D perhaps matching TRBD1 (5 bases). The CDR3 sequence is 17 residues long. V gave up 7 bases and J gave up 4 bases, with 25 bases separating them. The CDR3 region has the DNA TGTGCCAGCACGTGGGAAAGGGAGCCCGGGGGGACCACTGAAGCTTTCTTT. This encodes CASTWEREPGGTTEAFF.

The chain is built from TRBV27 and TRBJ1-1; D remains unclear. Germline CDR1 reads MNHEY; CDR2 reads SMNVEV (reference sequence). V was trimmed by 3 bases and J by 11 bases, leaving 16 bases between them. This CDR3 comprises 13 residues. The CDR3 bases are TGTGCCAGCAGTTTGTACACGGGCCTGGAGGCTTTCTTT. This encodes CASSLYTGLEAFF.

This rearrangement joins TRBV5-4 to TRBJ2-1; 8 bases are a match to TRBD2. CDR1 is SGHNT and CDR2 is YYREEE in the germline V gene (reference sequence). The CDR3 has 15 amino acids. V gave up 4 bases and J gave up 6 bases; unmatched junction bases: 9. This chain's CDR3 is CASSLGLAQANEQFF. In DNA form, the CDR3 reads TGTGCCAGCAGCCTAGGACTAGCACAAGCCAATGAGCAGTTCTTC.

The sample holds a few counts of this clonotype. V and J are TRBV5-5 and TRBJ1-1; tentatively, D is TRBD1 (5 bases). The CDR3 runs 14 residues. Trimming took off 4 bases at V and 0 bases at J, with 10 bases between the two ends. Per the germline V gene, CDR1 is SGHKS and CDR2 is YYEKEE (reference sequence). The CDR3 reads CASSPGPLNTEAFF. CDR3 DNA: TGTGCCAGCAGCCCGGGACCGCTGAACACTGAAGCTTTCTTT.

J is TRBJ2-2 and V is TRBV27; 12 bases align to TRBD2. V shed 0 bases, J shed 4 bases, and the junction held 9 bases outside the gene matches. CDR3 size: 19 residues. Germline assignment: CDR1 MNHEY and CDR2 SMNVEV (reference sequence). CDR3: CASSLSWLAGGPFTGELFF. As DNA, the CDR3 is TGTGCCAGCAGTTTATCGTGGCTAGCGGGGGGGCCGTTCACCGGGGAGCTGTTTTTT.

This clonotype was seen at least ten times. The V and J genes are TRBV5-1 and TRBJ2-5; D remains unclear. Germline loops: CDR1 SGHRS, CDR2 YFSETQ. The V gene lost 1 base and the J gene lost 2 bases, with 9 bases spanning the gap. The CDR3 totals 14 residues. The CDR3 reads CASSLKSQQETQYF. CDR3 sequence (DNA): TGCGCCAGCAGCTTGAAATCCCAACAAGAGACCCAGTACTTC.

The gene calls are TRBV7-3 and TRBJ1-2; TRBD1 aligns across 11 bases. This CDR3 comprises 14 residues. The germline V gene encodes CDR1 SGHTA and CDR2 FQGTGA. Germline trimming cut 4 bases from V and 8 bases from J; bases unmatched to any gene: 6. The CDR3 reads CASSSGQGVGGYTF. The CDR3 nucleotides are TGTGCCAGCAGCTCGGGACAGGGGGTAGGAGGCTACACCTTC.

This clonotype was seen repeatedly, ten times or more. The J gene is TRBJ2-3, the V gene TRBV6-4, with D unclear. Germline V lookup: CDR1 MRHNA, CDR2 SNTAGT. This CDR3 comprises 13 residues. V was cut by 8 bases and J by 5 bases, with 14 bases left in between. The CDR3 DNA sequence: TGTGCCAGCGCCTTCCGCTCCCAAGATACGCAGTATTTT. It encodes CASAFRSQDTQYF.

This clonotype was recorded a few times. V usage is TRBV24-1 and J usage is TRBJ2-5; D possibly corresponds to TRBD1 (6 bases). Trimming left V 4 bases short and J 5 bases short, with 16 bases between. The CDR3 spans 15 residues. From germline, CDR1 is KGHDR and CDR2 SFDVKD. CDR3 bases: TGTGCCACCAGTGAACTTTCCGGGACAAGGGAGACCCAGTACTTC. It specifies CATSELSGTRETQYF.

This chain links TRBV5-1 with TRBJ2-7; D uncertain. Germline assignment: CDR1 SGHRS and CDR2 YFSETQ. V was trimmed by 0 bases and J by 6 bases, leaving 10 bases between them. The CDR3 has 13 residues. For the CDR3, the DNA is TGCGCCAGCAGCTTGGGCCCCATCTCCGAGCAGTACTTC. Translated, it gives CASSLGPISEQYF.

The chain recombines TRBV7-9 with TRBJ2-3, with D possibly matching TRBD2 (6 bases). V shed 3 bases and J shed 4 bases, with 20 bases lying between them. This CDR3 contains 17 residues. Germline V gene sequence: CDR1 SEHNR, CDR2 FQNEAQ (reference sequence). The CDR3 nucleotides read TGTGCCAGCAGCTTGGGGGGAGGTCGGCCGGCGCCAGATACGCAGTATTTT. It yields the protein CASSLGGGRPAPDTQYF.

The genes are TRBV7-6 and TRBJ2-3; TRBD2 matches 9 bases. This CDR3 has 14 amino acids. Germline V gene data show CDR1 as SGHVS and CDR2 as FNYEAQ. J gave up 7 bases and V 3 bases, and 5 bases lay outside the gene matches. CDR3 DNA sequence: TGTGCCAGCAGCTTCTCGAGCGGGGGGTATACGCAGTATTTT. It is translated as CASSFSSGGYTQYF. The variable domain in full, with the rest retrieved from reference TRBV7-6 and TRBJ2-3, is GAGVSQSPRYKVTKRGQDVALRCDPISGHVSLYWYRQALGQGPEFLTYFNYEAQQDKSGLPNDRFSAERPEGSISTLTIQRTEQRDSAMYRCASSFSSGGYTQYFGPGTRLTVL.

This clonotype turned up a few times. The chain recombines TRBV18 with TRBJ2-3; 10 nucleotides match TRBD2. The CDR3 consists of 16 residues. The germline gives CDR1 KGHSH, CDR2 LQKENI. With V trimmed by 4 bases and J by 2 bases, 6 bases remained unmatched. The CDR3 sequence: CASSRVLAGNTDTQYF. The CDR3 DNA sequence: TGTGCCAGCTCACGCGTACTAGCGGGGAACACAGATACGCAGTATTTT. The full variable domain, in which reference TRBV18 and TRBJ2-3 provide the parts outside the CDR3, is NAGVMQNPRHLVRRRGQEARLRCSPMKGHSHVYWYRQLPEEGLKFMVYLQKENIIDESGMPKERFSAEFPKEGPSILRIQQVVRGDSAAYFCASSRVLAGNTDTQYFGPGTRLTVL.

The chain has TRBV18 and TRBJ1-2, with 8 nucleotides matching TRBD1. The CDR3 runs to 17 residues. The V gene's germline CDR1 is KGHSH and CDR2 LQKENI. Unmatched junction bases numbered 12, after V lost 0 bases and J lost 6 bases. The CDR3 loop reads CASSPPTGASVGNGYTF. The DNA of the CDR3 is TGTGCCAGCTCACCACCGACAGGGGCTAGTGTGGGGAATGGCTACACCTTC.